This TCR beta chain was recorded in a study of T cell responses to AZD1222 COVID-19 vaccine (dated by TCRdb to the early 2020s). Study-wide context: TCR sequencing was performed for about 250 trial participants, of whom about 200 were given two doses of AZD1222 and around 25 were given two doses of MenACWY control vaccine. Trial participants were enrolled by age into 18-55, 56-69 and 70-plus year subgroups, with roughly 150, 30 and 60 TCR-sequenced participants respectively.

Study-wide conclusions, independent of this receptor: Conclusions about previously exposed vaccinees are limited, since just six AZD1222 recipients were seropositive for SARS-CoV-2 at baseline. The vaccine-associated CD4 TCRs covered the entire spike protein, and the dominant responses fell in regions 160-218 and 743-854. Participants were mostly white British, with more females than males. The authors suggested clonal diversity may have been underestimated. After two AZD1222 doses, both the breadth and the depth of spike-specific TCRs were significantly higher than at day 0 and than in MenACWY recipients. No day 14 peak-response samples were available, so repertoires were characterized only after the peak T cell response. Reportedly, close to half of the unique spike-specific TCRs recognized epitopes lying outside the regions that are mutated in the B.1.351 and B.1.1.7 variants. The 56-69-year group was small, and its depth increase did not reach significance, likely because of low power.

The intended sense of this specimen's time point label: about 28 days (+/-7) after the second vaccine dose. AZD1222 recipients given second doses at about 4 weeks or at about 12 weeks were pooled, since spike-specific TCR depth and breadth were not found to differ between the two schedules. Vaccinee samples came from UK trials COV001 and COV002, including a single-blind randomized controlled phase 2/3 trial of AZD1222 (ChAdOx1 nCoV-19) in healthy adults. Trial participant PBMC samples were collected at day 0 and day 28 after the second dose for TCRbeta chain sequencing. From cysteine to phenylalanine, the CDR3 is 15 amino acids long. Just the 45-base CDR3 DNA is kept, in frame starting at base 1. V drops 4 bases and J drops 3 bases, leaving 16 bases in between. CDR1 is given as LNHDA and CDR2 as SQIVND, both from the germline V gene (reference sequence). Points on this clone: Its specific antigen is unknown. It has no much larger one-base neighbor in the sample; base qualities were not kept.

The CDR3 regions of human TCRbeta chains were subjected to immunosequencing. For the original study's pipeline: TCRs in the repertoires were matched against a reference library of SARS-CoV-2-specific TCRs that had been generated with the MIRA antigen-specificity platform. Breadth meant the fraction of unique TCRs that were SARS-CoV-2-associated, whereas depth meant the fraction of total T cells that were SARS-CoV-2-associated. Using the MIRA data, each spike-specific TCR was mapped to the spike region that the TCR reacts to and placed in a CD4 or CD8 class. Log10-transformed breadth and depth values were compared by one-way ANOVA with Sidak's multiple comparisons tests. TCRdb's version of the immuneACCESS table is confined to in-frame rearrangements and falls short of the full clone set. An unresolved V gene accounts for under half of the shortfall where checked; the remainder is of unknown origin. V, J and clone size are taken as reported in that table, and D and trimming were inferred from the DNA itself. The sample data list roughly 80,000 clones, and 90% of these were observed just once. Approximately 5% of the sample comes from the top ten.

This clonotype was obtained from an adult who received the AZD1222 COVID-19 vaccine. The rearranged segments are TRBV19 and TRBJ2-7; a weak D assignment points to TRBD2 (5 bases agree). The sample was peripheral blood, taken 28 days after the second AZD1222 dose. The DNA is as follows: TGTGCCAGTAGTAGAGCCCAGCGAGGAGGCTACGAGCAGTACTTC. Translated, it reads CASSRAQRGGYEQYF.